This T cell receptor (beta chain) stems from a study of cytomegalovirus exposure and HLA in healthy donors. J gave up 7 bases and V 7 bases, and 10 bases lay outside the gene matches. The CDR3 is 13 amino acids. Germline loops: CDR1 SQVTM, CDR2 ANQGSEA. Amplification used 60 Vbeta primers and 13 Jbeta primers. Only in-frame clones appear in the TCRdb table, and some are missing; sequencing was by immunoSEQ multiplex PCR. Of more than 110,000 clones listed, around 80% are singletons. Regarding the study as a whole: Altogether, 164 TCR beta chains were recorded as cytomegalovirus-associated. The authors later found TCR association rates varying by HLA locus, with DRB1 most and HLA-C fewest. Owing to their indistinguishability, certain V segments, notably TRBV6-2 and TRBV6-3, were excluded. Later, an analysis showed that TCR beta chains associated with HLA were more clonally expanded than others that were equally common.

With regard to this clone: The antigen is unknown.

The rearrangement links TRBV29-1 to TRBJ2-7, with 10 bases lining up with TRBD1. This TCR was sampled from a man aged 45 to 65 in good health and CMV-seronegative. The sample taken for sequencing was PBMCs. The CDR3 sequence is CSGRTGDRGEQYF. For the CDR3, the DNA is TGCAGCGGGCGGACAGGGGACAGGGGTGAGCAGTACTTC.